This is a list of T cell receptor beta chains from one sample in a study of T cell changes during pregnancy in multiple sclerosis. The assay was immunoSEQ multiplex PCR, and TCRdb's table has in-frame clones only and misses some. The sample lists over 45,000 clones, 90% occurring once. The source material was peripheral blood, sampled in the first trimester of pregnancy. Source of these receptors: a female donor in good health, enrolled as a control in a pregnancy study. CDR3s include the opening cysteine and the closing phenylalanine or tryptophan. The order of the fields is V gene, D gene, J gene, clone size, CDR3 DNA, CDR3 protein. D genes are given only for firm matches. Not all rows give a size; the values are once, few, many and, for expanded clones, a class.

TRBV11-2	TRBD2	TRBJ2-7	.	TGTGCCAGCAGCTTAGACAGCGGGGGTTTTTGGGAGCAGTACTTC	CASSLDSGGFWEQYF
TRBV12-5	.	TRBJ2-7	.	TGTGCTAGTGGTACCGGACAGCCCTCCTACGAGCAGTACTTC	CASGTGQPSYEQYF
TRBV6-1	.	TRBJ1-2	.	TGTGCCAGCAGTGAAGATCCTGTCTATGGCTACACCTTC	CASSEDPVYGYTF
TRBV27	.	TRBJ1-6	once	TGTGCCAGCAGTTTATCTTTCCAGCAAGGGGCCTATAATTCACCCCTCCACTTT	CASSLSFQQGAYNSPLHF
TRBV19	.	TRBJ1-1	.	TGTGCCAGCGCGTGGGGCAACACTGAAGCTTTCTTT	CASAWGNTEAFF
TRBV25-1	.	TRBJ1-4	.	TGTGCCAGCAGTGAATACAGTAATAATGAAAAACTGTTTTTT	CASSEYSNNEKLFF
TRBV28	.	TRBJ2-7	.	TGTGCCAGCAGTCTCCAGGGTTCCTACGAGCAGTACTTC	CASSLQGSYEQYF
TRBV5-1	TRBD1	TRBJ1-5	.	TGCGCCAGCAGCCCTGGACAGGGGGGGACCTATAGCAATCAGCCCCAGCATTTT	CASSPGQGGTYSNQPQHF
TRBV5-6	TRBD1	TRBJ2-1	.	TGTGCCAGCAGCTTGGCCGGGACAGGGAACAATGAGCAGTTCTTC	CASSLAGTGNNEQFF
TRBV5-5	.	TRBJ2-7	.	TGTGCCAGCAGCCCTAGCTCTCTCCGTCTCCTTAGGGAGCAGTACTTC	CASSPSSLRLLREQYF
TRBV21-1	.	TRBJ1-4	once	TGTGCCAGCAGCAGGGACTTAAATGAAAAACTGTTTTTT	CASSRDLNEKLFF
TRBV2	TRBD1	TRBJ1-4	.	TGTGCCAGCATCAGGGACAGCATTAATGAAAAACTGTTTTTT	CASIRDSINEKLFF
TRBV2	.	TRBJ1-5	.	TGTGCCAGCAGTGACGGGGGGGCATCTCAGCCCCAGCATTTT	CASSDGGASQPQHF
TRBV11-2	.	TRBJ2-3	.	TGTGCCAGCAGCTTAGGGAGTCCGGAGACGCAGTATTTT	CASSLGSPETQYF
TRBV6-5	.	TRBJ2-1	.	TGTGCCAGCAGTCTAGACAGGTTAAATGAGCAGTTCTTC	CASSLDRLNEQFF
TRBV12-1	.	TRBJ2-7	.	TGTGCCAGCAGCTTTGCTATAGAACTAGCGGGAGCTTCCTACGAGCAGTACTTC	CASSFAIELAGASYEQYF
TRBV28	.	TRBJ1-2	.	TGTGCCAGCAGTTTAAGGGGCAGGGATGGCTATGGCTACACCTTC	CASSLRGRDGYGYTF
TRBV6-5	.	TRBJ1-2	few	TGTGCCAGCACCCGAGTGGGTAGACAGGACTATGGCTACACCTTC	CASTRVGRQDYGYTF
TRBV27	.	TRBJ2-7	.	TGTGCCAGCAGTTTAATCCCCTCCGAGAAATCGGAGCAGTACTTC	CASSLIPSEKSEQYF
TRBV7-9	.	TRBJ1-2	.	TGTGCCAGCAGCTTTAGCGATAACTATGGCTACACCTTC	CASSFSDNYGYTF
TRBV7-6	.	TRBJ2-1	.	TGTGCCAGCAGCTCTAGCAATGAGCAGTTCTTC	CASSSSNEQFF
TRBV6-5	.	TRBJ1-1	once	TGTGCCAGCAGCCGACGGGCCACAGGGTCCACTGAAGCTTTCTTT	CASSRRATGSTEAFF
TRBV28	TRBD1	TRBJ1-1	few	TGTGCCAGCAGTTTACCAACAGGGGGCTGGACTGAAGCTTTCTTT	CASSLPTGGWTEAFF
TRBV2	.	TRBJ1-6	.	TGTGCCACGGCGGGGAGCTCCTATAATTCACCCCTCCACTTT	CATAGSSYNSPLHF
TRBV19	.	TRBJ2-1	.	TGTGCCAGTAGTACCCAGACATCCTACAATGAGCAGTTCTTC	CASSTQTSYNEQFF
TRBV2	TRBD1	TRBJ2-7	.	TGTGCCAGCAGGGACAGGTCCTACGAGCAGTACTTC	CASRDRSYEQYF
TRBV5-4	TRBD1	TRBJ2-7	.	TGTGCCAGCAGCCCCGGGACAGAATACGAGCAGTACTTC	CASSPGTEYEQYF
TRBV6-4	TRBD2	TRBJ2-3	.	TGTACCAGCAGCGGGACTAGCGGGGGCACAGATACGCAGTATTTT	CTSSGTSGGTDTQYF
TRBV5-1	.	TRBJ1-2	.	TGCGCCAGCAGCCCACGGGACATTAACTATGGCTACACCTTC	CASSPRDINYGYTF
TRBV7-8	TRBD2	TRBJ2-3	.	TGTGCCAGCAGCCCGAGACTAGCGCTAAACACAGATACGCAGTATTTT	CASSPRLALNTDTQYF
TRBV6-1	TRBD1	TRBJ1-2	.	TGTGCCAGCAGTGAAGCAGAGGACAGGCTAGGCTACACCTTC	CASSEAEDRLGYTF
TRBV4-1	.	TRBJ1-2	.	TGCGCCAGCAGCCTAGGACACTCGAGCGATGGCTACACCTTC	CASSLGHSSDGYTF
TRBV6-5	TRBD1	TRBJ1-4	.	TGTGCCAGCAGTTACTTCGGGACAGGGAGGGAAAAACTGTTTTTT	CASSYFGTGREKLFF
TRBV7-2	TRBD2	TRBJ2-1	.	TGTGCCAGCAGCCCTCCCTTTCTCCTAGCGGGGGGGGGCAATGAGCAGTTCTTC	CASSPPFLLAGGGNEQFF
TRBV5-8	.	TRBJ2-7	.	TGTGCCAGCAGCTTGGCCAGGGTCCGGTTCCACGAGCAGTACTTC	CASSLARVRFHEQYF
TRBV28	.	TRBJ2-2	.	TGTGCCAGCAGTTCGCCAGGGGTTGCCGGGGAGCTGTTTTTT	CASSSPGVAGELFF
TRBV7-9	.	TRBJ2-2	.	TGTGCCAGCTGGGGTGGCGGGGCTTCGAGCACCGGGGAGCTGTTTTTT	CASWGGGASSTGELFF
TRBV5-8	TRBD1	TRBJ2-6	once	TGTGCCAGGTCTGGACAGGGCGCTCACTCTGGGGCCAACGTCCTGACTTTC	CARSGQGAHSGANVLTF
TRBV6-1	.	TRBJ2-3	once	TGTGCCAGCAGTGAAGACACGACAGATACGCAGTATTTT	CASSEDTTDTQYF
TRBV30	.	TRBJ2-1	.	TGTGCCTGGAGTGTCGGCGAGGTCTACAATGAGCAGTTCTTC	CAWSVGEVYNEQFF
TRBV28	TRBD1	TRBJ1-2	.	TGTGCCAGCAGATCGACAGGGAGCCTCTATGGCTACACCTTC	CASRSTGSLYGYTF
TRBV6-1	.	TRBJ2-1	few	TGTGCCAGCAGTGAAATGGGACAAAGCAATGAGCAGTTCTTC	CASSEMGQSNEQFF
TRBV11-2	TRBD2	TRBJ2-3	.	TGTGCCAGCAGCCCCCAACTAGCGGGAGGTGATACGCAGTATTTT	CASSPQLAGGDTQYF
TRBV5-6	TRBD1	TRBJ1-5	.	TGTGCCAGCAGCTTGGGACAGGGGGGCCAGCCCCAGCATTTT	CASSLGQGGQPQHF